The 3 T cell receptor beta chains presented below share a single source sample, sequenced in a study of blood T cell repertoires in COVID-19. TCRdb keeps only in-frame clones here, not all; method: immunoSEQ multiplex PCR. This sample has 200,000 to 250,000 clones, with approximately 80% found just once. The specimen sequenced was PBMCs or T cells enriched from blood (not recorded which). The source of these receptors is a man aged 55-75 years who had recovered from COVID-19.

This sequence joins TRBV7-8 and TRBJ1-5; D is uncertain. CDR1 is SGHVS and CDR2 is FQNEAQ in the germline V gene. Trimming removed 4 bases at V and 0 bases at J, with 13 bases between. The CDR3 runs to 16 residues. CDR3 bases: TGTGCCAGCAGCTCCGGGGAGGGTTTTAGCAATCAGCCCCAGCATTTT. Translation gives CASSSGEGFSNQPQHF. Full variable domain (rest looked up from reference TRBV7-8 and TRBJ1-5): GAGVSQSPRYKVAKRGQDVALRCDPISGHVSLFWYQQALGQGPEFLTYFQNEAQLDKSGLPSDRFFAERPEGSVSTLKIQRTQQEDSAVYLCASSSGEGFSNQPQHFGDGTRLSIL.

This chain links TRBV7-2 with TRBJ1-1; 7 nucleotides align to TRBD1. The CDR3 spans 15 residues. Germline CDR1 reads SGHTA; CDR2 reads FQGNSA. V was clipped by 5 bases and J by 2 bases; unmatched bases: 8. The CDR3 coding sequence is TGTGCCAGCAGCGCGAGACAGGGTCGCAACACTGAAGCTTTCTTT. Its translation: CASSARQGRNTEAFF.

This clone was counted once. This chain uses TRBV7-6 with TRBJ2-1; D unclear. There are 17 residues in the CDR3. Trimming cost V 4 bases and J 0 bases, with 16 bases left between them. Germline CDR1 SGHVS, CDR2 FNYEAQ. CDR3 sequence reads: CASSSEQTWVSYNEQFF. DNA of the CDR3: TGTGCCAGCAGCTCCGAACAGACCTGGGTCTCCTACAATGAGCAGTTCTTC.